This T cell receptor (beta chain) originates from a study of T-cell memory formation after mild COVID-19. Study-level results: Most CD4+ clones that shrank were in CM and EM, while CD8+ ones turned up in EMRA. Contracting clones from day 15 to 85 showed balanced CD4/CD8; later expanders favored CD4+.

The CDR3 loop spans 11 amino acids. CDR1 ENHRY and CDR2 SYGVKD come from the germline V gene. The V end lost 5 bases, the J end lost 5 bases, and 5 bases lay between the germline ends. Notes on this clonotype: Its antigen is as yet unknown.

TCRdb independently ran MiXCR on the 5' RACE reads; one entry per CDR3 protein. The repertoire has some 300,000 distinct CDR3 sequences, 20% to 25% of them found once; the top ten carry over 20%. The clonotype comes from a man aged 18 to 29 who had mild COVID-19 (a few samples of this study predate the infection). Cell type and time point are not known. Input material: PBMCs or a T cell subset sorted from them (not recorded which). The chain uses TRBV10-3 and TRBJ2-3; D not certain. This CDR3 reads CAISYEDTQYF. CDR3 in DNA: TGTGCCATCAGTTACGAAGATACGCAGTATTTT.